The source of this T cell receptor (beta chain) is a study of T-cell memory formation after mild COVID-19. TCRdb fed the 5' RACE reads into MiXCR, producing one record per CDR3 protein. The sample contains some 100,000 distinct CDR3 sequences, 11% of which appear only once. The receptor's source is a man in his late teens or twenties who had mild COVID-19 (a few samples of this study predate the infection). Cell type and time point are not known. The sequencing sample was made of PBMCs or a T cell subset sorted from them (not recorded which).

For the CDR3, the DNA is TGTGCCAGCAGCCAAGTTGGGGGGACTGAAGCTTTCTTT. Translated: CASSQVGGTEAFF. V usage is TRBV4-2 and J usage is TRBJ1-1; perhaps TRBD1 as D (5 bases). Trimming cost V 1 base and J 5 bases, with 8 bases left between them. Germline CDR1 LGHNA, CDR2 YNFKEQ. CDR3 size: 13 residues.